This is a list of T cell receptor beta chains from one sample in a study. TCRdb analysed the reads with MiXCR anew, one entry per CDR3 protein. There are some 950 distinct CDR3 sequences in the sample; 24% occur only once, and roughly 36% lies in the top ten. What was sequenced was CD8+ T cells (not recorded whether cultured). Source of these receptors: a male donor. CDR3s include the opening cysteine and the closing phenylalanine or tryptophan. Each record gives: D gene, clone size, V gene, J gene, CDR3 protein, CDR3 DNA. A D gene is named only where the DNA matches it firmly. Clone size is given for some rows only: seen once, a few or many times, or a class if the clone is expanded.

d_call: -; clone_size: medium-sized; v_call: TRBV28; j_call: TRBJ2-2; cdr3_aa: CASSSLNGAVNTGELFF; cdr3_nt: TGTGCCAGCAGTTCATTAAACGGAGCGGTGAACACCGGGGAGCTGTTTTTT
d_call: -; clone_size: large; v_call: TRBV28; j_call: TRBJ2-3; cdr3_aa: CASSSPYDDQLGDTQYF; cdr3_nt: TGTGCCAGCAGTTCACCATACGACGATCAATTGGGGGATACGCAGTATTTT
d_call: -; clone_size: -; v_call: TRBV11-2; j_call: TRBJ2-3; cdr3_aa: CASSLGSGGYTDTQYF; cdr3_nt: TGTGCCAGCAGCTTAGGGAGCGGCGGCTACACAGATACGCAGTATTTT
d_call: -; clone_size: medium-sized; v_call: TRBV27; j_call: TRBJ2-2; cdr3_aa: CASSYGKGGELFF; cdr3_nt: TGTGCCAGCAGTTACGGGAAGGGGGGGGAGCTGTTTTTT
d_call: TRBD2; clone_size: few; v_call: TRBV19; j_call: TRBJ2-1; cdr3_aa: CASSILAGGPDEQFF; cdr3_nt: TGTGCCAGTAGTATCTTGGCGGGAGGGCCAGATGAGCAGTTCTTC
d_call: -; clone_size: -; v_call: TRBV6-5; j_call: TRBJ2-1; cdr3_aa: CASTHDKGEQFF; cdr3_nt: TGTGCCAGCACACATGACAAGGGAGAGCAGTTCTTC
d_call: -; clone_size: -; v_call: TRBV6-1; j_call: TRBJ1-1; cdr3_aa: CASSDASTEAFF; cdr3_nt: TGTGCCAGCAGTGATGCGTCCACTGAAGCTTTCTTT
d_call: TRBD1; clone_size: few; v_call: TRBV2; j_call: TRBJ1-5; cdr3_aa: CASSPTGGNQPQHF; cdr3_nt: TGTGCCAGCAGTCCGACAGGGGGCAATCAGCCCCAGCATTTT
d_call: TRBD1; clone_size: -; v_call: TRBV27; j_call: TRBJ1-2; cdr3_aa: CASKLGQGYGYAF; cdr3_nt: TGTGCCAGCAAACTTGGACAGGGCTATGGCTACGCCTTC
d_call: -; clone_size: -; v_call: TRBV12-3/TRBV12-4; j_call: TRBJ2-2; cdr3_aa: CASSLGSKELFF; cdr3_nt: TGTGCCAGCAGTCTAGGGTCCAAGGAGCTGTTTTTT
d_call: -; clone_size: few; v_call: TRBV19; j_call: TRBJ2-7; cdr3_aa: CASSSEDYEQYF; cdr3_nt: TGTGCCAGTAGTTCAGAGGACTACGAGCAGTACTTC
d_call: -; clone_size: medium-sized; v_call: TRBV5-1; j_call: TRBJ2-1; cdr3_aa: CASSQGTGLDGNEQFF; cdr3_nt: TGCGCCAGCAGCCAAGGGACTGGCCTGGACGGAAATGAGCAGTTCTTC
d_call: -; clone_size: large; v_call: TRBV19; j_call: TRBJ2-5; cdr3_aa: CASSTEETQYF; cdr3_nt: TGTGCCAGTAGTACAGAAGAGACCCAGTACTTC
d_call: TRBD1; clone_size: large; v_call: TRBV20-1; j_call: TRBJ1-2; cdr3_aa: CSADTGAPSYGYTF; cdr3_nt: TGCAGTGCGGATACAGGGGCCCCCAGCTATGGCTACACCTTC
d_call: -; clone_size: medium-sized; v_call: TRBV10-3; j_call: TRBJ2-7; cdr3_aa: CAITPLGLPYEQYF; cdr3_nt: TGTGCCATCACCCCGTTGGGGCTGCCCTACGAGCAGTACTTC
d_call: TRBD2; clone_size: medium-sized; v_call: TRBV10-1; j_call: TRBJ2-2; cdr3_aa: CASSESLTSGGSTGELFF; cdr3_nt: TGCGCCAGCAGTGAGTCCCTTACTAGCGGGGGGAGCACCGGGGAGCTGTTTTTT
d_call: -; clone_size: -; v_call: TRBV7-9; j_call: TRBJ2-3; cdr3_aa: CASSSPRVRTDTQYF; cdr3_nt: TGTGCCAGCAGCTCCCCTCGCGTACGCACAGATACGCAGTATTTT
d_call: TRBD2; clone_size: once; v_call: TRBV13; j_call: TRBJ2-5; cdr3_aa: CASSLGLAGIQETQNF; cdr3_nt: TGTGCCAGCAGCTTGGGACTAGCGGGGATCCAAGAGACCCAGAACTTC
d_call: -; clone_size: large; v_call: TRBV5-6; j_call: TRBJ2-7; cdr3_aa: CASSFAQGTYEQYF; cdr3_nt: TGTGCCAGCAGCTTTGCTCAGGGTACCTACGAGCAGTACTTC
d_call: -; clone_size: medium-sized; v_call: TRBV30; j_call: TRBJ1-1; cdr3_aa: CAWNTVGTSSEAFF; cdr3_nt: TGTGCCTGGAATACCGTAGGGACATCAAGTGAAGCTTTCTTT
d_call: TRBD1; clone_size: large; v_call: TRBV6-2/TRBV6-3; j_call: TRBJ2-1; cdr3_aa: CASSSIDRDINEQFF; cdr3_nt: TGTGCCAGCAGTTCCATCGACAGGGACATCAATGAGCAGTTCTTC
d_call: TRBD1; clone_size: medium-sized; v_call: TRBV7-9; j_call: TRBJ1-6; cdr3_aa: CASSLFDRDDSPLHF; cdr3_nt: TGTGCCAGCAGCTTATTTGACAGGGATGATTCACCCCTCCACTTT
d_call: TRBD1; clone_size: medium-sized; v_call: TRBV11-2; j_call: TRBJ1-3; cdr3_aa: CASSSFPGTGLSGNTIYF; cdr3_nt: TGTGCCAGCAGCTCCTTTCCGGGGACAGGCCTCTCTGGAAACACCATATATTTT
d_call: -; clone_size: -; v_call: TRBV6-5; j_call: TRBJ1-2; cdr3_aa: CASSYGQGSHGYTF; cdr3_nt: TGTGCCAGCAGTTACGGCCAGGGGTCGCATGGCTACACCTTC
d_call: TRBD2; clone_size: -; v_call: TRBV3-1; j_call: TRBJ2-2; cdr3_aa: CASSLVGTSGFTGELFF; cdr3_nt: TGTGCCAGCAGCCTGGTGGGGACTAGCGGGTTTACCGGGGAGCTGTTTTTC
d_call: TRBD1; clone_size: -; v_call: TRBV30; j_call: TRBJ1-1; cdr3_aa: CAWSEGTGGLAEAFF; cdr3_nt: TGTGCCTGGAGTGAGGGCACAGGGGGCTTGGCTGAAGCTTTCTTT
d_call: -; clone_size: medium-sized; v_call: TRBV29-1; j_call: TRBJ1-5; cdr3_aa: CSVGGGGQPQHF; cdr3_nt: TGCAGCGTTGGGGGCGGGGGTCAGCCCCAGCATTTT
d_call: -; clone_size: -; v_call: TRBV12-3/TRBV12-4; j_call: TRBJ2-5; cdr3_aa: CASRGTGPDTHYF; cdr3_nt: TGTGCCAGCAGGGGGACGGGGCCAGATACCCATTACTTC
d_call: TRBD1; clone_size: once; v_call: TRBV6-6; j_call: TRBJ2-5; cdr3_aa: CASRYGTGSPGTQYF; cdr3_nt: TGTGCCAGCAGGTACGGGACAGGGTCTCCGGGGACCCAGTACTTC
d_call: -; clone_size: medium-sized; v_call: TRBV28; j_call: TRBJ2-5; cdr3_aa: CASDSGEYQETQYF; cdr3_nt: TGTGCCAGCGATAGCGGAGAGTACCAAGAGACCCAGTACTTC
d_call: -; clone_size: large; v_call: TRBV3-1; j_call: TRBJ2-6; cdr3_aa: CASSHEGAGANVLTF; cdr3_nt: TGTGCCAGCAGCCATGAAGGGGCTGGGGCCAACGTCCTGACTTTC
d_call: TRBD2; clone_size: medium-sized; v_call: TRBV14; j_call: TRBJ2-1; cdr3_aa: CASSWGGDNEQFF; cdr3_nt: TGTGCCAGCAGTTGGGGGGGTGACAATGAGCAGTTCTTC
d_call: TRBD1; clone_size: large; v_call: TRBV7-9; j_call: TRBJ1-4; cdr3_aa: CASRPPRGGEKLFF; cdr3_nt: TGTGCCAGCAGACCACCCAGGGGGGGAGAAAAACTGTTTTTT
d_call: -; clone_size: medium-sized; v_call: TRBV5-6; j_call: TRBJ2-7; cdr3_aa: CASSWSSYEQYF; cdr3_nt: TGTGCCAGCAGCTGGAGTTCCTACGAGCAGTACTTC
d_call: -; clone_size: -; v_call: TRBV27; j_call: TRBJ2-3; cdr3_aa: CASNGPGLLTDTQYF; cdr3_nt: TGTGCCAGCAATGGCCCCGGGCTATTGACGGATACGCAGTATTTT
d_call: -; clone_size: hyperexpanded; v_call: TRBV3-1; j_call: TRBJ2-5; cdr3_aa: CASSQVIDQETQYF; cdr3_nt: TGTGCCAGCAGCCAAGTAATAGACCAAGAGACCCAGTACTTC
d_call: -; clone_size: medium-sized; v_call: TRBV18; j_call: TRBJ1-2; cdr3_aa: CASSPPGLSQSYGYTF; cdr3_nt: TGTGCCAGCTCACCACCGGGACTAAGTCAGAGCTATGGCTACACCTTC
d_call: -; clone_size: -; v_call: TRBV3-1; j_call: TRBJ2-4; cdr3_aa: CASSANPGRSNIQYF; cdr3_nt: TGTGCCAGCAGCGCAAATCCCGGCAGGTCCAACATTCAGTACTTC
d_call: -; clone_size: medium-sized; v_call: TRBV12-3/TRBV12-4; j_call: TRBJ1-1; cdr3_aa: CASCFMNTEAFF; cdr3_nt: TGTGCCAGTTGCTTTATGAACACTGAAGCTTTCTTT
d_call: -; clone_size: medium-sized; v_call: TRBV12-3/TRBV12-4; j_call: TRBJ2-2; cdr3_aa: CASSLGSGELFF; cdr3_nt: TGTGCCAGCAGTCTAGGGTCCGGGGAGCTGTTTTTT
d_call: TRBD2; clone_size: few; v_call: TRBV20-1; j_call: TRBJ2-7; cdr3_aa: CSARVSSASGTYEQYF; cdr3_nt: TGCAGTGCTAGAGTTTCATCCGCTAGCGGGACCTACGAGCAGTACTTC
d_call: -; clone_size: -; v_call: TRBV7-9; j_call: TRBJ1-1; cdr3_aa: CASSLRPTEAFF; cdr3_nt: TGTGCCAGCAGCTTAAGACCCACTGAAGCTTTCTTT
d_call: -; clone_size: large; v_call: TRBV5-1; j_call: TRBJ2-5; cdr3_aa: CASSLVGEPIQETQYF; cdr3_nt: TGCGCCAGCAGCTTGGTGGGAGAACCGATCCAAGAGACCCAGTACTTC
d_call: TRBD2; clone_size: -; v_call: TRBV19; j_call: TRBJ2-7; cdr3_aa: CASSPAGDYEQYF; cdr3_nt: TGTGCCAGTAGTCCAGCGGGAGACTACGAGCAGTACTTC
d_call: TRBD1; clone_size: -; v_call: TRBV27; j_call: TRBJ1-2; cdr3_aa: CASKLGQGYGYTF; cdr3_nt: TGTGCCAGCAAACTTGGACAGGGCTATGGCTACACCTTC
d_call: -; clone_size: large; v_call: TRBV7-3; j_call: TRBJ2-3; cdr3_aa: CASSTDSGTDTQYF; cdr3_nt: TGTGCCAGCAGCACCGACAGTGGCACAGATACGCAGTATTTT
d_call: TRBD2; clone_size: -; v_call: TRBV20-1; j_call: TRBJ2-2; cdr3_aa: CGADSAGGNTGELFF; cdr3_nt: TGCGGTGCCGACTCAGCGGGAGGGAACACTGGGGAGCTGTTTTTT
d_call: TRBD1; clone_size: large; v_call: TRBV12-3/TRBV12-4; j_call: TRBJ1-5; cdr3_aa: CASSSRDRPMGPQHF; cdr3_nt: TGTGCCAGCAGTAGCCGGGACAGGCCCATGGGGCCCCAGCATTTT
d_call: TRBD2; clone_size: medium-sized; v_call: TRBV28; j_call: TRBJ2-2; cdr3_aa: CASSLSGDTGELFF; cdr3_nt: TGTGCCAGCAGTCTTAGCGGGGACACCGGGGAGCTGTTTTTT
d_call: -; clone_size: large; v_call: TRBV27; j_call: TRBJ2-3; cdr3_aa: CASNSPGLLTDTQYF; cdr3_nt: TGTGCCAGCAATAGCCCCGGGCTATTGACAGATACGCAGTATTTT
d_call: TRBD2; clone_size: medium-sized; v_call: TRBV7-8; j_call: TRBJ2-1; cdr3_aa: CASSLVDLLAGDSNEQFF; cdr3_nt: TGTGCCAGCAGCTTAGTAGATTTACTAGCGGGAGATTCCAATGAGCAGTTCTTC
d_call: -; clone_size: once; v_call: TRBV29-1; j_call: TRBJ1-1; cdr3_aa: CSGHTGPEAFF; cdr3_nt: TGCAGCGGCCATACAGGCCCTGAAGCTTTCTTT
d_call: TRBD1; clone_size: medium-sized; v_call: TRBV29-1; j_call: TRBJ2-3; cdr3_aa: CSVEGWDRSSTDTQYF; cdr3_nt: TGCAGCGTTGAAGGGTGGGACAGATCTAGCACAGATACGCAGTATTTT
d_call: -; clone_size: medium-sized; v_call: TRBV5-1; j_call: TRBJ2-4; cdr3_aa: CASSLVSGSLDIQYF; cdr3_nt: TGCGCCAGCAGCTTAGTTTCGGGCTCACTGGACATTCAGTACTTC
d_call: -; clone_size: medium-sized; v_call: TRBV29-1; j_call: TRBJ1-2; cdr3_aa: CSVESAGGYGYTF; cdr3_nt: TGCAGCGTTGAAAGCGCGGGGGGTTATGGCTACACCTTC